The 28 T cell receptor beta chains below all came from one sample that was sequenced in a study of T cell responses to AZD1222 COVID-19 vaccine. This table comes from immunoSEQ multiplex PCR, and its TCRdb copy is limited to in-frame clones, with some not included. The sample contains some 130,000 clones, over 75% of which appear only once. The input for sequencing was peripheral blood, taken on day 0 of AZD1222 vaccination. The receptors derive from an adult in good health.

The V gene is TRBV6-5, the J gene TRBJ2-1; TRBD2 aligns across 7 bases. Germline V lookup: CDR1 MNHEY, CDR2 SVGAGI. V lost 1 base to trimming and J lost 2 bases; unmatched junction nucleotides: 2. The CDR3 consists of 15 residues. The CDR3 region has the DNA TGTGCCAGCAGTTACTGGGGGACTACCTACAATGAGCAGTTCTTC. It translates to CASSYWGTTYNEQFF.

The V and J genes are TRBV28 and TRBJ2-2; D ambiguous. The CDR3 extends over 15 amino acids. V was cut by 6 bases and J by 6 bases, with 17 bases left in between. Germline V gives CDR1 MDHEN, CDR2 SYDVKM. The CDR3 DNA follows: TGTGCCAGCAGCCCGATTTCCTTGGAGTCCGGGGAGCTGTTTTTT. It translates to CASSPISLESGELFF.

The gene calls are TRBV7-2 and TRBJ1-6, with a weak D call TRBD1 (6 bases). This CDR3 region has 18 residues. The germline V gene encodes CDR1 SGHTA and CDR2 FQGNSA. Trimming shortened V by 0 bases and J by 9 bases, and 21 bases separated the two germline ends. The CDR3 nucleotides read TGTGCCAGCAGCTTAGCGTCCGCAGGCTCACTAGGGGGTTCACCCCTCCACTTT. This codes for CASSLASAGSLGGSPLHF.

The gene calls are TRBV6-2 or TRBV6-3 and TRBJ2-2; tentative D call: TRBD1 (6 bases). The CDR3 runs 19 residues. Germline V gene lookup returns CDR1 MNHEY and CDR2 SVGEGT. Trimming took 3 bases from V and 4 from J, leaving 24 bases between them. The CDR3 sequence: CASSYIEYRVYAVTGELFF. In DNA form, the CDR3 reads TGTGCCAGCAGTTATATAGAATACAGGGTATATGCGGTCACCGGGGAGCTGTTTTTT.

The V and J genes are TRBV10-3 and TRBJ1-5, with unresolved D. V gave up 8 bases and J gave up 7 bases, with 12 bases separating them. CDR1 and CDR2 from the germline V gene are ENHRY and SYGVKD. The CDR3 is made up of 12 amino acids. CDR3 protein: CAIGDLGQPQHF. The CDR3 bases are TGTGCCATCGGGGATCTTGGGCAGCCCCAGCATTTT.

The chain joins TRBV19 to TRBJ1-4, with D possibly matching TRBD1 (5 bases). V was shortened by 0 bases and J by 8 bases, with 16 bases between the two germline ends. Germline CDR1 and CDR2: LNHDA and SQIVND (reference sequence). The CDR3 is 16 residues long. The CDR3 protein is CASSIDGRTRNEKLFF. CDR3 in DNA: TGTGCCAGTAGTATAGATGGTCGGACAAGAAACGAAAAACTGTTTTTT.

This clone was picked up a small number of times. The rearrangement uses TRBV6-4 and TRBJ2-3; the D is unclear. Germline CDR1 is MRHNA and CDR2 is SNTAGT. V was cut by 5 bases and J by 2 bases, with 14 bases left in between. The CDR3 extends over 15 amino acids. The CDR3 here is CASSPSETLTDTQYF. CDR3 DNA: TGTGCCAGCAGTCCCTCCGAGACCCTCACAGATACGCAGTATTTT.

CDR3 sequence: CASTTQGLNTEAFF. Written as DNA, the CDR3 is TGTGCCAGCACCACCCAGGGATTGAACACTGAAGCTTTCTTT. This chain links TRBV7-9 with TRBJ1-1; D possibly corresponds to TRBD1 (5 bases). The CDR3 is 14 residues long. Germline V lookup: CDR1 SEHNR, CDR2 FQNEAQ (reference sequence). The V gene lost 7 bases and the J gene lost 0 bases, with 12 bases spanning the gap.

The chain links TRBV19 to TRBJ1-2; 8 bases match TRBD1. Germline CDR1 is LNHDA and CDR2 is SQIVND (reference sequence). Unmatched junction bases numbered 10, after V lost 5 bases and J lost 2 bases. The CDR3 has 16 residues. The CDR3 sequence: CASSSLSTGDNYGYTF. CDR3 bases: TGTGCCAGTAGTTCCCTGTCGACAGGGGACAACTATGGCTACACCTTC.

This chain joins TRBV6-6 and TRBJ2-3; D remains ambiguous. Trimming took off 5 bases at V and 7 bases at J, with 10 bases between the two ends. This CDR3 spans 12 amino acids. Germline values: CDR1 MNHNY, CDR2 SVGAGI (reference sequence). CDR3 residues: CASSAGGNTQYF. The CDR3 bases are TGTGCCAGCAGTGCCGGTGGGAATACGCAGTATTTT.

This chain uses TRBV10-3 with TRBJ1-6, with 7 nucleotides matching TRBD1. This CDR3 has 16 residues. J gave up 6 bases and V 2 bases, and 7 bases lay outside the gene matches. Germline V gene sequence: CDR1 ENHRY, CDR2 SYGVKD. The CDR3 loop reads CAISEVTGAGNSPLHF. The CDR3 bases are TGTGCCATCAGTGAGGTAACAGGGGCCGGTAATTCACCCCTCCACTTT.

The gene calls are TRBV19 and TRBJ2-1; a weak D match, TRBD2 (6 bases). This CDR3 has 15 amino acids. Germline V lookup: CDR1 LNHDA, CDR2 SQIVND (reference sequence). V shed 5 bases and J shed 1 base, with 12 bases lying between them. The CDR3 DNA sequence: TGTGCCAGTAGTCCTGAGGACTATTCCTACAATGAGCAGTTCTTC. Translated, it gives CASSPEDYSYNEQFF.

The CDR3 DNA is TGTGCCAGCAGCTTAGCCGGGACACCTTTTTCTAATGAAAAACTGTTTTTT. Its protein product is CASSLAGTPFSNEKLFF. The chain carries TRBV7-8 and TRBJ1-4, with a tentative D call TRBD1 (6 bases). In germline, CDR1 is SGHVS, CDR2 FQNEAQ. The CDR3 loop spans 17 amino acids. Trimming removed 0 bases from V and 3 bases from J, with 14 bases in between.

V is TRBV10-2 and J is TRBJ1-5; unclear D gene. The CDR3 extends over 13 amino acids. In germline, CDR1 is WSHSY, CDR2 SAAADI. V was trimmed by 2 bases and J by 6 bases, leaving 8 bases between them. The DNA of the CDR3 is TGCGCCAGCAGTGAGCAAGGCAGTCAGCCCCAGCATTTT. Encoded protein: CASSEQGSQPQHF.

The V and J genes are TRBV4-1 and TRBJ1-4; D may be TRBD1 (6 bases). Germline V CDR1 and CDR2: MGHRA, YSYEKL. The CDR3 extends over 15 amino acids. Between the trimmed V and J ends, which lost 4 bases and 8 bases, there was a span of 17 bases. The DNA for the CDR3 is TGCGCCAGCAGCCTAGACACAGGGTGGTCCGAAAAACTGTTTTTT. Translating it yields CASSLDTGWSEKLFF.

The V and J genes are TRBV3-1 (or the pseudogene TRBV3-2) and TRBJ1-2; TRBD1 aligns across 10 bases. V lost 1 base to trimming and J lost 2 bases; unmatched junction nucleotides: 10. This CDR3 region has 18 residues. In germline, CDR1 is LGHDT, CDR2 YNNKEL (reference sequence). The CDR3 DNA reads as TGTGCCAGCAGCCAAGTCATTCCCCGGGACAGGGGCAACTATGGCTACACCTTC. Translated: CASSQVIPRDRGNYGYTF.

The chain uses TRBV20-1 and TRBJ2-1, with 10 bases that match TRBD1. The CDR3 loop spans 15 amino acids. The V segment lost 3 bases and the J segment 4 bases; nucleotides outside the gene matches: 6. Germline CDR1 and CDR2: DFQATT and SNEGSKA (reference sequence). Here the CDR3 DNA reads TGCAGTGCTAGTCCGGACAGGGGGATATACAATGAGCAGTTCTTC. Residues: CSASPDRGIYNEQFF.

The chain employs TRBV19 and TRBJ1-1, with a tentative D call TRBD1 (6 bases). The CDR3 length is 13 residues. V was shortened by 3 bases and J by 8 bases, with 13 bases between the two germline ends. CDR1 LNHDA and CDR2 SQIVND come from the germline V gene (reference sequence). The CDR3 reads CASSIASDREAFF. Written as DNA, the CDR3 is TGTGCCAGTAGTATCGCTAGTGACAGGGAAGCTTTCTTT.

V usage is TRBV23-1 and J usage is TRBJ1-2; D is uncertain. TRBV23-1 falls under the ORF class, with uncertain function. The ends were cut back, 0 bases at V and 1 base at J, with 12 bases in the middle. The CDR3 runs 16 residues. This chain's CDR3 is CASSQSKGLRNYGYTF. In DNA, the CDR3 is TGCGCCAGCAGTCAATCGAAGGGCCTCCGTAACTATGGCTACACCTTC.

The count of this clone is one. The chain's CDR3 is CASSQGITLQPQHF. The CDR3 nucleotides are TGTGCCAGCAGCCAAGGTATCACCCTTCAGCCCCAGCATTTT. The chain joins TRBV3-1 (or the pseudogene TRBV3-2) to TRBJ1-5; unclear D gene. Deletions cut 1 base from V and 6 bases from J, with 10 bases between. The CDR3 length is 14 residues. Germline V gene data show CDR1 as LGHDT and CDR2 as YNNKEL (reference sequence).

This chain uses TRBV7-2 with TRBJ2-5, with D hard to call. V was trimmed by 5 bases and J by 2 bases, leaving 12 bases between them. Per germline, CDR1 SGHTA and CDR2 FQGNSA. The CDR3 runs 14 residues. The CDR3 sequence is CASSPDPWQETQYF. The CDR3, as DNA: TGTGCCAGCAGCCCGGACCCCTGGCAAGAGACCCAGTACTTC.

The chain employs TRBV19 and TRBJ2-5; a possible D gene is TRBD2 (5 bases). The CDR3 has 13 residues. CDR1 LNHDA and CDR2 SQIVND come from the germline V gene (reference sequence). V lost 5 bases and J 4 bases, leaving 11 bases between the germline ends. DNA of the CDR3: TGTGCCAGTAGTGGGTCGGGGAGAGAGACCCAGTACTTC. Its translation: CASSGSGRETQYF. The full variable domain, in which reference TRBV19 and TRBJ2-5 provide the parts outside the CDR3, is DGGITQSPKYLFRKEGQNVTLSCEQNLNHDAMYWYRQDPGQGLRLIYYSQIVNDFQKGDIAEGYSVSREKKESFPLTVTSAQKNPTAFYLCASSGSGRETQYFGPGTRLLVL.

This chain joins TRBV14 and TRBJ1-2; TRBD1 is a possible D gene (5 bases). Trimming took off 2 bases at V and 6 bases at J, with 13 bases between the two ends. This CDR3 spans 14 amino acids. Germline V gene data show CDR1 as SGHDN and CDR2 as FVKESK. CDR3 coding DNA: TGTGCCAGCAGCCAACAAGCGGGGGAAAATGGCTACACCTTC. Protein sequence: CASSQQAGENGYTF. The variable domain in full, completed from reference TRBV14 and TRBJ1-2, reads EAGVTQFPSHSVIEKGQTVTLRCDPISGHDNLYWYRRVMGKEIKFLLHFVKESKQDESGMPNNRFLAERTGGTYSTLKVQPAELEDSGVYFCASSQQAGENGYTFGSGTRLTVV.

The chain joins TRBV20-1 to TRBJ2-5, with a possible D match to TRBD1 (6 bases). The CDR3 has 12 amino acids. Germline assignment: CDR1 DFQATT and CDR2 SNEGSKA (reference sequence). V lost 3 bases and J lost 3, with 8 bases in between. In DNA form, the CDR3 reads TGCAGTGCTAGTTCAGGGGAAGAGACCCAGTACTTC. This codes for CSASSGEETQYF.

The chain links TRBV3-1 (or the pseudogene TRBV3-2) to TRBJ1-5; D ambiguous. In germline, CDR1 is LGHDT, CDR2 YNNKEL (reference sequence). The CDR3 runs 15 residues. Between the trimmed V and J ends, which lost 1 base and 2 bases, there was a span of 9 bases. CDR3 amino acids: CASSQGGMGNQPQHF. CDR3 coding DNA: TGTGCCAGCAGCCAAGGCGGGATGGGCAATCAGCCCCAGCATTTT.

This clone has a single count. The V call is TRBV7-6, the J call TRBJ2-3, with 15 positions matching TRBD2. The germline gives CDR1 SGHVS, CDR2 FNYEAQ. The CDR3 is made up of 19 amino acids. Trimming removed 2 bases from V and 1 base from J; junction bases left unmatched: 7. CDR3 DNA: TGTGCCAGCAGCTTACTCGGACTAGCGGGGGGGCAGGGCACAGATACGCAGTATTTT. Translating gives CASSLLGLAGGQGTDTQYF.

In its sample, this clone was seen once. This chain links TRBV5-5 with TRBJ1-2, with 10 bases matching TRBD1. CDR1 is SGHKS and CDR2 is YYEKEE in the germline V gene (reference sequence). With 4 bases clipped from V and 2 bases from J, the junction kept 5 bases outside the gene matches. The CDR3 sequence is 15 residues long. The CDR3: CASSVTGGLNYGYTF. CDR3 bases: TGTGCCAGCAGCGTGACAGGGGGCTTAAACTATGGCTACACCTTC.

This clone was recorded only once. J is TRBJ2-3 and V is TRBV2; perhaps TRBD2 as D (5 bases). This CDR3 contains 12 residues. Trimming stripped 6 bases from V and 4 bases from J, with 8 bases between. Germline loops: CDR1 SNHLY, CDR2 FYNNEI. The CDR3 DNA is TGTGCCAGCAGGGAGGAGGCAGATACGCAGTATTTT. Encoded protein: CASREEADTQYF.